This record covers a single T cell receptor beta chain. CDR3 length: 13 amino acids. CDR1 is GTSNPN, CDR2 SVGIG, per germline (reference sequence). The V end was cut by 4 bases, the J end by 0 bases, with 9 bases between. The sample belongs to a study of OX40 agonist ivuxolimab in advanced cancers. Measured with immunoSEQ multiplex PCR; TCRdb has only the in-frame clones, and not every one. This table has about 82,000 clones, around 89% appearing once. The clonotype originates from an adult with an advanced solid tumor such as melanoma, head and neck, liver or kidney cancer. The sequencing used CD4+ or CD8+ T cells sorted from blood, collected in a trial of the OX40 agonist ivuxolimab. The V and J genes are TRBV30 and TRBJ1-1; D unresolved. CDR3 region: CAWTRTVNTEAFF. CDR3 DNA sequence: TGTGCCTGGACTCGGACGGTGAACACTGAAGCTTTCTTT.